Below, one TCR beta chain is given with its context. Antigen: not known. The data belong to a study of T cell responses to AZD1222 COVID-19 vaccine. Study outcomes and limitations: Baseline antibody screening turned up just six seropositive AZD1222 recipients.

The assay was immunoSEQ multiplex PCR, and TCRdb's table has in-frame clones only and misses some. Here the sample spans 140,000 to 150,000 clones, 90% to 95% being singletons. V shed 4 bases and J 3 bases; nucleotides not matched to a gene: 7. CDR3 size: 15 residues. CDR1 SGDLS and CDR2 YYNGEE come from the germline V gene. This TCR was recovered from an adult in good health. The sample was peripheral blood, taken on day 0 of AZD1222 vaccination. The chain is built from TRBV9 and TRBJ2-7, with 10 positions matching TRBD1. In DNA, the CDR3 is TGTGCCAGCAGCCCCAGGACAGGGGGATACTACGAGCAGTACTTC. Protein sequence: CASSPRTGGYYEQYF.